Listed here is a single T cell receptor beta chain. Its cognate antigen is unknown. The data were obtained in a study of graft-versus-host responses after intestinal transplantation. Assay used: immunoSEQ multiplex PCR; TCRdb lists only in-frame clones, some missing. The table shows fewer than 120,000 clones, with 93% occurring only once. This clonotype was sampled from a human donor who received an intestinal transplant. Sequencing used unstimulated CD8+ T cells sorted from spleen or lymph node cells, obtained before intestinal transplant.

The CDR3 protein is CSAVIIGQSNTEAFF. In DNA form, the CDR3 reads TGCAGCGCCGTTATTATCGGACAGTCGAACACTGAAGCTTTCTTT. The V call is TRBV29-1, the J call TRBJ1-1, with D maybe TRBD1 (6 bases). This CDR3 contains 15 residues. V lost 7 bases and J lost 1, with 19 bases in between. Germline-derived CDR1 and CDR2 are SQVTM and ANQGSEA.